The next 10 T cell receptor beta chains were all read from a single sample in a study of blood T cell repertoires in COVID-19. Method: immunoSEQ multiplex PCR; TCRdb's copy keeps in-frame clones and lacks some. The profile covers 140,000 or so clones, with 80% appearing a single time and about 4% taken by the ten largest. The sequencing input was peripheral blood. These receptors originate from a man between 65 and 85 years old who had recovered from COVID-19.

The J gene is TRBJ1-6, the V gene TRBV6-1; possible D gene TRBD1, 6 bases. V lost 1 base to trimming and J lost 8 bases, with 15 bases between them. Germline V gives CDR1 MNHNS, CDR2 SASEGT. The CDR3 has 16 residues. In DNA form, the CDR3 reads TGTGCCAGCAGTGAAGTTCGTTGGGGGCCGGATTCACCCCTCCACTTT. Its translation: CASSEVRWGPDSPLHF.

This chain joins TRBV5-1 and TRBJ2-5; D remains ambiguous. Germline CDR1 is SGHRS and CDR2 is YFSETQ. Trimming took off 2 bases at V and 3 bases at J, with 17 bases between the two ends. This CDR3 contains 16 residues. This chain's CDR3 is CASSFWADPAKETQYF. In nucleotides, the CDR3 is TGCGCCAGCAGCTTTTGGGCCGACCCTGCGAAAGAGACCCAGTACTTC.

The chain is built from TRBV19 and TRBJ2-5; D perhaps matches TRBD1 (5 bases). From germline, CDR1 is LNHDA and CDR2 SQIVND (reference sequence). The CDR3 loop spans 11 amino acids. Trimming removed 5 bases at V and 5 bases at J, with 6 bases between. CDR3 residues: CASSPGETQYF. The CDR3 nucleotides read TGTGCCAGTAGTCCAGGGGAGACCCAGTACTTC.

The chain has TRBV7-3 and TRBJ2-5, with 8 positions matching TRBD2. V was clipped by 2 bases and J by 5 bases; unmatched bases: 7. Germline V gives CDR1 SGHTA, CDR2 FQGTGA. The CDR3 runs 15 residues. The CDR3 bases are TGTGCCAGCAGCTTAGGAGCGGGAGCTTACGAGACCCAGTACTTC. Translation: CASSLGAGAYETQYF.

The rearrangement joins TRBV29-1 to TRBJ2-3; D is perhaps TRBD2 (6 bases). The CDR3 extends over 15 amino acids. The V gene lost 6 bases and the J gene lost 4 bases, with 20 bases spanning the gap. CDR1 SQVTM and CDR2 ANQGSEA come from the germline V gene. The CDR3 DNA sequence: TGCAGCGTGTGCGTCATGGAGGGAAGCGCAGATACGCAGTATTTT. It yields the protein CSVCVMEGSADTQYF.

The chain links TRBV6-5 to TRBJ2-7; 10 bases line up with TRBD2. This CDR3 is 15 amino acids long. J lost 0 bases, V lost 6 bases, and 5 bases had no gene match. Germline-derived CDR1 and CDR2 are MNHEY and SVGAGI. The CDR3 DNA is TGTGCCAGCAGAACCGGGACTAGCGCCTCCTACGAGCAGTACTTC. Its translation: CASRTGTSASYEQYF.

This chain links TRBV7-8 with TRBJ1-5; 7 bases are shared with TRBD1. This CDR3 region has 13 residues. Germline trimming cut 2 bases from V and 11 bases from J; bases unmatched to any gene: 6. Germline V lookup: CDR1 SGHVS, CDR2 FQNEAQ. CDR3 in DNA: TGTGCCAGCAGCTTAAGGGGGCAGACGACCCAGCATTTT. It codes for CASSLRGQTTQHF.

This sequence joins TRBV28 and TRBJ1-6; 9 bases are shared with TRBD1. J was trimmed by 7 bases and V by 5 bases; bases with no gene match: 6. This CDR3 spans 15 amino acids. The V gene's germline CDR1 is MDHEN and CDR2 SYDVKM. The CDR3, as DNA: TGTGCCAGCAGTCCGGGACAGGGTGTGAATTCACCCCTCCACTTT. This encodes CASSPGQGVNSPLHF.

The chain carries TRBV19 and TRBJ2-7; 12 bases agree with TRBD2. The CDR3 sequence is 16 residues long. Germline V gene data show CDR1 as LNHDA and CDR2 as SQIVND (reference sequence). The V and J ends lost 5 bases and 5 bases, in that order; junction bases with no gene match: 10. CDR3 coding DNA: TGTGCCAGTAGTTCCGAGACTAGCGGGAGTATCCACGAGCAGTACTTC. This translates into CASSSETSGSIHEQYF.

The chain uses TRBV29-1 and TRBJ1-1; D remains unclear. This CDR3 is 14 amino acids long. The ends were cut back, 6 bases at V and 1 base at J, with 15 bases in the middle. Germline CDR1 is SQVTM and CDR2 is ANQGSEA. CDR3 sequence: CSVGVVPKNTEAFF. The CDR3 DNA reads as TGCAGCGTGGGAGTCGTCCCGAAGAACACTGAAGCTTTCTTT.